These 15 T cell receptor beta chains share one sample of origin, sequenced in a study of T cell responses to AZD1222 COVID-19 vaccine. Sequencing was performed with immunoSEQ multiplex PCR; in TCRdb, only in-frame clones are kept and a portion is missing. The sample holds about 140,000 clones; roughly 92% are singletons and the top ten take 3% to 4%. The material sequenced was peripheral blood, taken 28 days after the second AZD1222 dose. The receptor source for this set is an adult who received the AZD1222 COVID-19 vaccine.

The CDR3 bases are TGTGCCATCAGTGACTCGGACGCGATTAATGAAAAACTGTTTTTT. As protein: CAISDSDAINEKLFF. The chain carries TRBV10-3 and TRBJ1-4, with no clear D. Per the germline V gene, CDR1 is ENHRY and CDR2 is SYGVKD. Trimming cost V 3 bases and J 4 bases, with 12 bases left between them. This CDR3 contains 15 residues.

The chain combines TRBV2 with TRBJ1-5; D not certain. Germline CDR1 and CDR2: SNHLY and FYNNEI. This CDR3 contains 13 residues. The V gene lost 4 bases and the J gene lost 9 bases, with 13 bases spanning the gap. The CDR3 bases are TGTGCCAGCAGTGCGCGTCGGGTGTTGCCCCAGCATTTT. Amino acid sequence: CASSARRVLPQHF.

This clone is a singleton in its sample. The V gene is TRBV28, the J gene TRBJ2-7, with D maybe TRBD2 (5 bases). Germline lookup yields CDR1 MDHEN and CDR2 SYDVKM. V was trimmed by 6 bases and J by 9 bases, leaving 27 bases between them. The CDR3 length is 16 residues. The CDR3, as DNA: TGTGCCAGCAGCTCTGAGTCCTACGGAGGATACGAGGGGCAGTACTTC. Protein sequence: CASSSESYGGYEGQYF.

The CDR3 nucleotides are TGTGCCAGCAGCGACCGGACTAGCGGGACCTACGAGCAGTACTTC. The encoded protein is CASSDRTSGTYEQYF. V gene TRBV11-1 combines with J gene TRBJ2-7; 12 bases are a match to TRBD2. The length of the CDR3 is 15 residues. The trim removed 5 bases at V and 2 bases at J, leaving 4 bases unmatched. The germline CDR1 and CDR2 sequences are SGHAT and FQDESV (reference sequence). The full variable domain, its missing parts supplied by reference TRBV11-1 and TRBJ2-7, is EAEVAQSPRYKITEKSQAVAFWCDPISGHATLYWYRQILGQGPELLVQFQDESVVDDSQLPKDRFSAERLKGVDSTLKIQPAELGDSAMYLCASSDRTSGTYEQYFGPGTRLTVT.

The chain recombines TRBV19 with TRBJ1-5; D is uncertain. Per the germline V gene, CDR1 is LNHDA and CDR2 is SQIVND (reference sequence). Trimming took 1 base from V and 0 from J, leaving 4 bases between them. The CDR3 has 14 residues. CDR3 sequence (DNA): TGTGCCAGTAGTATAGGTATTAGCAATCAGCCCCAGCATTTT. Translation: CASSIGISNQPQHF.

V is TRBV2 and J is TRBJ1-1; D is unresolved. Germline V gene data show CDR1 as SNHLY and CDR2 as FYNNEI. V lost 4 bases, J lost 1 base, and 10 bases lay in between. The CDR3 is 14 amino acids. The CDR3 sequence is CASSALHRNTEAFF. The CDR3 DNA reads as TGTGCCAGCAGTGCCCTCCATAGGAACACTGAAGCTTTCTTT. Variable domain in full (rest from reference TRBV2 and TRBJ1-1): EPEVTQTPSHQVTQMGQEVILRCVPISNHLYFYWYRQILGQKVEFLVSFYNNEISEKSEIFDDQFSVERPDGSNFTLKIRSTKLEDSAMYFCASSALHRNTEAFFGQGTRLTVV.

In nucleotides, the CDR3 is TGTGCCAGCAGCGTAGGCACAGGGGGCTTCCAAAACATTCAGTACTTC. Protein sequence: CASSVGTGGFQNIQYF. The chain recombines TRBV9 with TRBJ2-4, with TRBD1 matching over 9 bases. Germline V lookup: CDR1 SGDLS, CDR2 YYNGEE. Trimming cost V 0 bases and J 5 bases; bases outside gene matches: 6. This CDR3 has 16 amino acids. The full variable domain, rest sourced from reference TRBV9 and TRBJ2-4, is DSGVTQTPKHLITATGQRVTLRCSPRSGDLSVYWYQQSLDQGLQFLIQYYNGEERAKGNILERFSAQQFPDLHSELNLSSLELGDSALYFCASSVGTGGFQNIQYFGAGTRLSVL.

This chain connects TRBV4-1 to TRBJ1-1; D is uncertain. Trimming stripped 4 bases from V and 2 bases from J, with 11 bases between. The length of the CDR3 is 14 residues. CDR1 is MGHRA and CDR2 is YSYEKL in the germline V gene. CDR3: CASSPVKFNTEAFF. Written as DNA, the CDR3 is TGCGCCAGCAGCCCGGTCAAATTTAACACTGAAGCTTTCTTT.

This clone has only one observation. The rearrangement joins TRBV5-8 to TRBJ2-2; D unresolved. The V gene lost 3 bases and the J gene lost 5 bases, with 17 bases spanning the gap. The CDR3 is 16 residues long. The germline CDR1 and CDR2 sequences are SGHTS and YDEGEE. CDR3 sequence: CASSSPTFLGTGELFF. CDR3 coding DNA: TGTGCCAGCAGCTCCCCGACATTCCTAGGGACCGGGGAGCTGTTTTTT.

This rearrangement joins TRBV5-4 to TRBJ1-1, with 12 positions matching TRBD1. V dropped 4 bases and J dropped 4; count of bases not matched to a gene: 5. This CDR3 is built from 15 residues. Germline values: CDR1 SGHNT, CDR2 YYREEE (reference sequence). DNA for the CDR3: TGTGCCAGCAGCCCGGGACAGGGGGCGGCCACTGAAGCTTTCTTT. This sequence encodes CASSPGQGAATEAFF.

Here the CDR3 DNA reads TGTGCCAGCAGCCGAAATTTCCCGGGACTAGCGGGGTGGGCGGATACGCAGTATTTT. Amino acids: CASSRNFPGLAGWADTQYF. This chain links TRBV3-1 (or the pseudogene TRBV3-2) with TRBJ2-3, with 13 nucleotides matching TRBD2. The length of the CDR3 is 19 residues. Looked up from germline, CDR1 is LGHDT and CDR2 is YNNKEL (reference sequence). The ends lost 4 bases at V and 6 bases at J; junction bases unmatched: 16.

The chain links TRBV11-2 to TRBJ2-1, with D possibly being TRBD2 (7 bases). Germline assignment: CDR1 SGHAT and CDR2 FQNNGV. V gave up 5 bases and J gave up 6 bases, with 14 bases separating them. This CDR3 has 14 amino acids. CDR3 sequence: CASSIGGARNEQFF. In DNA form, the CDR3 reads TGTGCCAGCAGCATAGGGGGGGCGCGCAATGAGCAGTTCTTC.

CDR3 bases: TGTGCCAGCTCACCCCGCGGGACAGCCGAGAACACTGAAGCTTTCTTT. Its translation: CASSPRGTAENTEAFF. The rearrangement joins TRBV18 to TRBJ1-1; 7 bases map to TRBD1. V lost 3 bases, J lost 1 base, and 8 bases stayed unmatched. The CDR3 runs 16 residues. Germline CDR1 KGHSH, CDR2 LQKENI.

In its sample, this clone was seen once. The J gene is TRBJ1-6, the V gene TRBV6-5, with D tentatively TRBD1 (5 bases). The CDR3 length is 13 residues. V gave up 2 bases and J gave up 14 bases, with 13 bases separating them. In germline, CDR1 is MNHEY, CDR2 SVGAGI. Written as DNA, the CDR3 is TGTGCCAGCAGTTACCCCCCCCGGGGGGCCCTCCACTTT. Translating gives CASSYPPRGALHF.

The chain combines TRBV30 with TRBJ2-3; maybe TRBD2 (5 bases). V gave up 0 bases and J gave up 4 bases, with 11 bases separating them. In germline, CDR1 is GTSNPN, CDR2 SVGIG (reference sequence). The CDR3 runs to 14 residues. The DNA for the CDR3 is TGTGCCTGGAGTGTATTACTGAGGGCAGATACGCAGTATTTT. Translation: CAWSVLLRADTQYF.